These T cell receptor beta chains were read from a single sample in a study of identifying expanded T cells in peripheral blood. Generated by immunoSEQ multiplex PCR, the TCRdb table keeps only in-frame clones and is missing some. The sample consists of around 63,000 clones, approximately 87% of them appearing once. Specimen: blood. Source of these receptors: a person aged 18 to 70 in good health. Each CDR3 is given with its conserved first and last residue. Fields, in order: clone size, D gene, J gene, V gene, CDR3 length, CDR3 DNA, CDR3 protein. The D gene is left open where the match is weak. A clone size is listed for some rows: how often the clone was seen (once, few, many), or a class if it is expanded.

- TRBD1 TRBJ2-1 TRBV9 17 TGTGCCAGCAGCGTAGCCCTCAGGGGGCTTTCTAACAATGAGCAGTTCTTC CASSVALRGLSNNEQFF
- - TRBJ2-2 TRBV7-6 15 TGTGCCAGCAGCTCGACAGGTGCCAACACCGGGGAGCTGTTTTTT CASSSTGANTGELFF
- TRBD1 TRBJ1-2 TRBV18 16 TGTGCCAGCTCACCCCGACAGACAGGGGGAGACTATGGCTACACCTTC CASSPRQTGGDYGYTF
- - TRBJ1-4 TRBV4-1 17 TGCGCCAGCAGCCACGGACAGTTCACGGCGCCCAATGAAAAACTGTTTTTT CASSHGQFTAPNEKLFF
- TRBD2 TRBJ2-3 TRBV27 16 TGTGCCAGCAGTCCCGGACTAGCGGGACTTGGGGATACGCAGTATTTT CASSPGLAGLGDTQYF
few - TRBJ2-4 TRBV19 17 TGTGCCAGTAACCTAGGGCAGGGTACCCTCAAGAAAAACATTCAGTACTTC CASNLGQGTLKKNIQYF
- - TRBJ2-1 TRBV4-1 11 TGCGCCAGCAGACATGGAGATGAGCAGTTCTTC CASRHGDEQFF
- - TRBJ1-1 TRBV5-4 14 TGTGCCAGCAGCTTCGGGACGGCGAACACTGAAGCTTTCTTT CASSFGTANTEAFF
- - TRBJ1-2 TRBV18 14 TGTGCCAGCTCACCACCGGCAGGGAACTATGGCTACACCTTC CASSPPAGNYGYTF
once - TRBJ1-1 TRBV6-5 13 TGTGCCAGCAGTTACTATGGGGCCACTGAAGCTTTCTTT CASSYYGATEAFF
- - TRBJ2-7 TRBV28 13 TGTGCCAGCAGCTTATTAGACTTTTACGAGCAGTACTTC CASSLLDFYEQYF
- - TRBJ1-6 TRBV5-6 14 TGTGCCAGCAGCGGGCAGGGGCTCAGCTCACCCCTCCACTTT CASSGQGLSSPLHF
- TRBD1 TRBJ2-2 TRBV27 19 TGTGCCAGCAGTTTATCCTCCGTCGGACAGGGGGCGCCGTCCGGGGAGCTGTTTTTT CASSLSSVGQGAPSGELFF
once - TRBJ2-1 TRBV9 13 TGTGCCAGCAGCGTAGAAGCTTTTAATGAGCAGTTCTTC CASSVEAFNEQFF
- - TRBJ1-1 TRBV2 13 TGTGCCAGCAACGAACTGGCTAACACTGAAGCTTTCTTT CASNELANTEAFF
once TRBD1 TRBJ1-2 TRBV5-1 14 TGCGCCAGCAGCAAGGGACAGAGCTTGGGTGGCTACACCTTC CASSKGQSLGGYTF
- TRBD1 TRBJ2-7 TRBV29-1 14 TGCAGCGTTAAAACAGGGGGAAGCTCCTACGAGCAGTACTTC CSVKTGGSSYEQYF
- TRBD2 TRBJ2-7 TRBV7-9 17 TGTGCCAGCAGCTTAGGCTCCGGGACGGGGGGTCTCTACGAGCAGTACTTC CASSLGSGTGGLYEQYF
- - TRBJ2-3 TRBV4-2 17 TGTGCCAGCAGCCAGGAAGGCGGGGTACCGGGCACAGATACGCAGTATTTT CASSQEGGVPGTDTQYF
once - TRBJ2-2 TRBV9 15 TGTGCCAGCAGCGTAGCTTCGGTGAACACCGGGGAGCTGTTTTTT CASSVASVNTGELFF
- TRBD2 TRBJ2-7 TRBV30 14 TGTGCCTGGAACCTAGCGGCAGCTTCCTACGAGCAGTACTTC CAWNLAAASYEQYF
- TRBD1 TRBJ1-1 TRBV7-2 15 TGTGCCAGCAGTCGCAGGTCAGGGGGCAACACTGAAGCTTTCTTT CASSRRSGGNTEAFF
- - TRBJ2-5 TRBV29-1 14 TGCAGCGTTGAAGTAGCCGGGGGCCAAGAGACCCAGTACTTC CSVEVAGGQETQYF
- - TRBJ1-2 TRBV5-6 11 TGTGCCAGCAGCGCGGACGGGGGCTACACCTTC CASSADGGYTF
- - TRBJ2-7 TRBV5-1 14 TGCGCCAGCAGCTTGAAGGGTAGGAGTTACGAGCAGTACTTC CASSLKGRSYEQYF
- - TRBJ2-2 TRBV23-1 16 TGCGCCAGCAGTCAATCATCGGGGGGCAGGACCGGGGAGCTGTTTTTT CASSQSSGGRTGELFF
- TRBD1 TRBJ1-2 TRBV28 17 TGTGCCAGCAGTTTGCTGGGACAGGGGGCTGGGGGGGATGGCTACACCTTC CASSLLGQGAGGDGYTF
- TRBD2 TRBJ2-3 TRBV27 15 TGTGCCAGCAGCTTGGGGAGCGGGAGCGCAGATACGCAGTATTTT CASSLGSGSADTQYF
- TRBD2 TRBJ2-1 TRBV13 16 TGTGCCAGCAGCCTCCGGACTAGCGGGGAATACAATGAGCAGTTCTTC CASSLRTSGEYNEQFF
- - TRBJ2-3 TRBV19 14 TGTGCCAGTAGTAACGGGCGTGCGGTGGGAACGCAGTATTTT CASSNGRAVGTQYF
- TRBD1 TRBJ2-7 TRBV7-2 15 TGTGCCAGCAGCTTGTATCCGGGACAGGGGAACGAGCAGTACTTC CASSLYPGQGNEQYF
- TRBD2 TRBJ2-5 TRBV6-4 16 TGTGCCAGCAGTGACTCTCCCGGGGGGGGATGGGAGACCCAGTACTTC CASSDSPGGGWETQYF
- - TRBJ1-2 TRBV15 13 TGTGCCACCAGCCCAGGAGCTCTCTATGGCTACACCTTC CATSPGALYGYTF
- - TRBJ2-5 TRBV5-1 14 TGCGCCAGCAGTGGTCTCGGGGGCCAAGAGACCCAGTACTTC CASSGLGGQETQYF
- - TRBJ2-2 TRBV6-4 15 TGTGCCAGCAGCGCTACAGGAGAAAACACCGGGGAGCTGTTTTTT CASSATGENTGELFF
once - TRBJ1-2 TRBV30 11 TGTGCCTGGGGACAGCTCTATGGCTACACCTTC CAWGQLYGYTF
- - TRBJ2-5 TRBV28 12 TGTGCCAGCAGTTCCACCCCCCACTCGGAGTACTTC CASSSTPHSEYF
- - TRBJ2-7 TRBV6-5 14 TGTGCCAGCAGAGGACACGAAAAACGCTACGAGCAGTACTTC CASRGHEKRYEQYF
- TRBD1 TRBJ2-3 TRBV28 16 TGTGCCAGCACCCCCGCCCCAGGACAGGGCACAGATACGCAGTATTTT CASTPAPGQGTDTQYF